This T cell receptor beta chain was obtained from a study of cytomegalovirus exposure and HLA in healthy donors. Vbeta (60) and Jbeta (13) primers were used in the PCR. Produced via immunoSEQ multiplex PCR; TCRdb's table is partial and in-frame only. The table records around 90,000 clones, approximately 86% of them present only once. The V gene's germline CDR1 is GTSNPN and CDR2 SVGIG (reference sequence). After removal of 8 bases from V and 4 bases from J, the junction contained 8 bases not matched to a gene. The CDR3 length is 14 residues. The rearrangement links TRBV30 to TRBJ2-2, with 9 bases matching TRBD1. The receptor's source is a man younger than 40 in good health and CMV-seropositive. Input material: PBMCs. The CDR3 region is CAGTGGASTGELFF. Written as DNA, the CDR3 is TGTGCCGGTACAGGGGGCGCAAGCACCGGGGAGCTGTTTTTT.